This entry lists 13 T cell receptor beta chains sequenced from one sample in a study of blood T cell repertoires in COVID-19. Clones were read by immunoSEQ multiplex PCR, and TCRdb kept only the in-frame ones, dropping some. The sample has about 24,000 clones, around 86% seen once. The sequenced sample was peripheral blood. These receptors were taken from a human donor in a cohort sampled during active COVID-19.

V usage is TRBV27 and J usage is TRBJ2-7; unclear D gene. The CDR3 has 15 residues. CDR1 MNHEY and CDR2 SMNVEV come from the germline V gene (reference sequence). Trimming pared 2 bases from V and 0 bases from J, leaving 11 bases between. CDR3 in DNA: TGTGCCAGCAGTTTACGCTCGACTGCCTCCTACGAGCAGTACTTC. It yields the protein CASSLRSTASYEQYF.

The J gene is TRBJ2-3, the V gene TRBV7-8, with 10 bases fitting TRBD2. The CDR3 sequence is 17 residues long. The trim removed 2 bases at V and 1 base at J, leaving 6 bases unmatched. The V gene's germline CDR1 is SGHVS and CDR2 FQNEAQ. CDR3 residues: CASSLFGLAARTDTQYF. The CDR3 nucleotides read TGTGCCAGCAGCTTATTCGGACTAGCGGCGCGCACAGATACGCAGTATTTT.

The rearrangement joins TRBV21-1 to TRBJ1-2. TRBV21-1 is labeled a pseudogene. This CDR3 has 14 amino acids. For the CDR3, the DNA is TGTGCCAGCAGCAAACGGGAATGGATGGAGTGCTACACCTTC. Amino acid sequence: CASSKREWMECYTF.

The chain combines TRBV7-9 with TRBJ2-3, with TRBD1 identical over 7 bases. The CDR3 spans 15 residues. Germline CDR1 reads SEHNR; CDR2 reads FQNEAQ (reference sequence). Trimming took 5 bases from V and 3 from J; bases not matched to a gene: 8. DNA of the CDR3: TGTGCCAGCAGCCATAGGGGGCAGGGGACAGATACGCAGTATTTT. Its translation is CASSHRGQGTDTQYF.

The chain links TRBV7-2 to TRBJ2-3; 8 bases line up with TRBD2. The CDR3 runs 16 residues. The trim removed 2 bases at V and 1 base at J, leaving 5 bases unmatched. CDR1 SGHTA and CDR2 FQGNSA come from the germline V gene. The CDR3 loop is CASSLTPGGGTDTQYF. The CDR3 region has the DNA TGTGCCAGCAGCTTAACCCCGGGGGGGGGCACAGATACGCAGTATTTT.

The chain combines TRBV28 with TRBJ2-3; D remains unclear. The CDR3 is 13 amino acids. Germline loops: CDR1 MDHEN, CDR2 SYDVKM. The V and J ends lost 6 bases and 1 base respectively, with 8 bases between them. DNA of the CDR3: TGTGCCAGCAGGGCGGCGGGCACAGATACGCAGTATTTT. Protein sequence: CASRAAGTDTQYF.

The CDR3 coding sequence is TGCGCCAGCAGCCTTAGGGGAGGACAAGAGACCCAGTACTTC. It translates to CASSLRGGQETQYF. The chain employs TRBV4-1 and TRBJ2-5; weak D call: TRBD2 (6 bases). V lost 4 bases and J 2 bases, leaving 11 bases between the germline ends. Germline-derived CDR1 and CDR2 are MGHRA and YSYEKL. There are 14 residues in the CDR3.

The chain links TRBV5-4 to TRBJ2-7; 7 bases agree with TRBD1. Germline V gene sequence: CDR1 SGHNT, CDR2 YYREEE (reference sequence). V lost 4 bases to trimming and J lost 3 bases; unmatched junction nucleotides: 7. The CDR3 runs to 14 residues. CDR3 DNA: TGTGCCAGCAGCCTGACAGGGATGCTCTACGAGCAGTACTTC. Translating gives CASSLTGMLYEQYF.

The chain links TRBV9 to TRBJ2-1, with TRBD1 as a possible D gene (5 bases). The V gene's germline CDR1 is SGDLS and CDR2 YYNGEE. With 0 bases removed from V and 8 bases from J, the gap between germline ends came to 18 bases. The CDR3 runs to 16 residues. CDR3 region: CASSVDGPRVGDEQFF. Here the CDR3 DNA reads TGTGCCAGCAGCGTAGACGGGCCCAGGGTAGGTGATGAGCAGTTCTTC. The whole variable domain, remainder taken from reference TRBV9 and TRBJ2-1, is DSGVTQTPKHLITATGQRVTLRCSPRSGDLSVYWYQQSLDQGLQFLIQYYNGEERAKGNILERFSAQQFPDLHSELNLSSLELGDSALYFCASSVDGPRVGDEQFFGPGTRLTVL.

Only a few counts were recorded for this clone. The chain's CDR3 is CASRPGQGAWEQYF. The DNA of the CDR3 is TGTGCCAGTAGACCGGGACAGGGGGCGTGGGAGCAGTACTTC. The chain is built from TRBV19 and TRBJ2-7, with TRBD1 identical over 12 bases. This CDR3 comprises 14 residues. Germline-derived CDR1 and CDR2 are LNHDA and SQIVND (reference sequence). Trimming took 6 bases from V and 7 from J; bases not matched to a gene: 7.

This chain joins TRBV24-1 and TRBJ2-7, with D tentatively TRBD2 (6 bases). V lost 3 bases and J 6 bases, leaving 11 bases between the germline ends. CDR3 length equals 13 residues. Germline-derived CDR1 and CDR2 are KGHDR and SFDVKD. In DNA form, the CDR3 reads TGTGCCACCAGTGATGTGACTAGGAGCGAGCAGTACTTC. Residues: CATSDVTRSEQYF.

V and J are TRBV19 and TRBJ2-3; a possible D gene is TRBD1 (6 bases). V was cut by 2 bases and J by 1 base, with 16 bases left in between. Germline V lookup: CDR1 LNHDA, CDR2 SQIVND (reference sequence). The CDR3 has 17 residues. The CDR3 nucleotides are TGTGCCAGTAGTATAACGTCTCTGGGGGCCGGCACAGATACGCAGTATTTT. It specifies CASSITSLGAGTDTQYF.

The rearrangement joins TRBV13 to TRBJ2-7, with D perhaps TRBD1 (5 bases). Trimming removed 0 bases from V and 2 bases from J, with 20 bases in between. The germline CDR1 and CDR2 sequences are PRHDT and FYEKMQ (reference sequence). The CDR3 has 18 residues. Here the CDR3 DNA reads TGTGCCAGCAGCTTAGGGACCCGACCCTACTTAGGGGCCTACGAGCAGTACTTC. It yields the protein CASSLGTRPYLGAYEQYF.